This section outlines one T cell receptor (beta chain) sequence together with its context. Its cognate antigen is unknown. This sample was taken from a study of blood T cells in healthy people across ages. General study points: Underestimates were what the diversity estimates from one million T cells were considered to be.

Donor samples were obtained from healthy Caucasian individuals from Russia, aged about 6 to 100. Extraction of total RNA produced a minimum of 6 micrograms from each sample. For the second PCR, which ran for about 6 to 11 cycles, a sample-barcoded 5' primer and a J-beta primer mix were used. TCRdb ran MiXCR on the 5' RACE reads and lists one entry per CDR3 protein. The sample lists over a million distinct CDR3 sequences; 55% to 75% were seen once. The clonotype was recovered from a man aged 18 to 35 in good health. The sequenced sample was blood.

The CDR3 region has the DNA TGTGCCAGCAGTCTACAGGCAAAGGGCCTTTGGACCCAGTACTTC. It encodes CASSLQAKGLWTQYF. This chain uses TRBV12-3 or TRBV12-4 with TRBJ2-5; D might be TRBD1 (5 bases). The CDR3 is made up of 15 amino acids. Between the trimmed V and J ends, which lost 5 bases and 7 bases, there was a span of 20 bases.